A single sample is the source of the 25 T cell receptor beta chains below, sequenced in a study of T-cell memory formation after mild COVID-19. One entry per CDR3 protein results from TCRdb running MiXCR on the 5' RACE reads. The table lists about 240,000 distinct CDR3 sequences, 8% to 9.5% of them singletons, with around 23% in the top ten. Specimen: PBMCs or a T cell subset sorted from them (not recorded which). The receptors shown here come from a man aged 18 to 29 who had mild COVID-19 (a few samples of this study predate the infection). Cell type and time point are not known.

The J gene is TRBJ1-1, the V gene TRBV6-6; 9 bases are shared with TRBD1. There are 14 residues in the CDR3. Unmatched junction bases numbered 5, after V lost 6 bases and J lost 3 bases. Germline assignment: CDR1 MNHNY and CDR2 SVGAGI (reference sequence). The CDR3 region is CASRGTGRDTEAFF. DNA of the CDR3: TGTGCCAGCAGAGGGACAGGGCGGGACACTGAAGCTTTCTTT.

CDR3 coding DNA: TGTGCCAGCAGCTTAGCGCTCCGCAATGAGCAGTTCTTC. Translation: CASSLALRNEQFF. V and J are TRBV7-2 and TRBJ2-1; no definite D call. CDR1 and CDR2 (germline): SGHTA, FQGNSA. The CDR3 extends over 13 amino acids. V dropped 0 bases and J dropped 6 bases, with 6 bases sitting between them.

DNA of the CDR3: TGCGCCAGCAGCTTGGACGGTGGAGGAAACACCATATATTTT. It is translated as CASSLDGGGNTIYF. J is TRBJ1-3 and V is TRBV5-1; no definite D call. Trimming pared 0 bases from V and 4 bases from J, leaving 8 bases between. This CDR3 is 14 amino acids long. Germline CDR1 and CDR2: SGHRS and YFSETQ.

This clonotype was found a few times. The chain uses TRBV12-3 or TRBV12-4 and TRBJ1-6, with D hard to call. The CDR3 is 15 residues long. Trimming cost V 3 bases and J 1 base, with 7 bases left between them. This CDR3 reads CASSLSGSYNSPLHF. For the CDR3, the DNA is TGTGCCAGCAGTTTGTCCGGATCCTATAATTCACCCCTCCACTTT.

The sample holds many counts of this clonotype. The J gene is TRBJ1-6, the V gene TRBV20-1; D call uncertain. From germline, CDR1 is DFQATT and CDR2 SNEGSKA (reference sequence). Trimming removed 2 bases from V and 6 bases from J, with 5 bases in between. The CDR3 has 12 amino acids. The CDR3 sequence: CSARKPNSPLHF. In nucleotides, the CDR3 is TGCAGTGCTAGAAAGCCTAATTCACCCCTCCACTTT.

This clonotype was seen a few times. This rearrangement joins TRBV12-2 to TRBJ2-5; the D call in the table, TRBD2, was not verified against the DNA. TRBV12-2 is annotated as a pseudogene. There are 15 residues in the CDR3. DNA for the CDR3: TGTGCAAGTCGCTGGGGACTAGCGGGGGAAGAGACCCAGTACTTC. It is translated as CASRWGLAGEETQYF.

The chain uses TRBV4-2 and TRBJ1-2; TRBD1 agrees at 7 bases. The junction had 4 bases not matched to a gene; V was cut back by 3 bases and J by 6 bases. Germline loops: CDR1 LGHNA, CDR2 YNFKEQ. The CDR3 covers 13 residues. CDR3 DNA sequence: TGTGCCAGCAGCCAGCCGACAGGGAATGGCTACACCTTC. It encodes CASSQPTGNGYTF.

This clonotype has only a few counts. The chain couples TRBV2 to TRBJ1-2; no clear D. The V and J ends lost 0 bases and 8 bases respectively, with 4 bases between them. CDR3 length: 11 amino acids. Germline CDR1 is SNHLY and CDR2 is FYNNEI. In DNA, the CDR3 is TGTGCCAGCAGTGAAGCGGCCGGCTACACCTTC. This encodes CASSEAAGYTF.

This clonotype has a handful of counts. This chain connects TRBV12-3 or TRBV12-4 to TRBJ2-1; a possible D gene is TRBD2 (6 bases). The V end was cut by 8 bases, the J end by 7 bases, with 15 bases between. CDR3 length: 13 amino acids. The DNA for the CDR3 is TGTGCCAGCGCCGACCCTGGAGGGAATGAGCAGTTCTTC. Translated: CASADPGGNEQFF.

The genes are TRBV5-1 and TRBJ2-5; 9 bases are a match to TRBD2. V lost 3 bases to trimming and J lost 2 bases; unmatched junction nucleotides: 2. The CDR3 has 14 amino acids. CDR1 SGHRS and CDR2 YFSETQ come from the germline V gene. CDR3 sequence reads: CASSYGLAQETQYF. CDR3 DNA sequence: TGCGCCAGCAGCTACGGACTAGCGCAAGAGACCCAGTACTTC.

This clonotype appeared many times. The chain combines TRBV27 with TRBJ1-6; D gene uncertain. Trimming pared 2 bases from V and 7 bases from J, leaving 3 bases between. Germline CDR1 and CDR2: MNHEY and SMNVEV (reference sequence). CDR3 size: 12 residues. CDR3 region: CASSLVNSPLHF. CDR3 coding DNA: TGTGCCAGCAGTTTAGTAAATTCACCCCTCCACTTT.

This clonotype has a count of ten or more. CDR3 bases: TGTGCCAGCAGCACACTAGCGCGTGAAGAGACCCAGTACTTC. It specifies CASSTLAREETQYF. This sequence joins TRBV12-3 or TRBV12-4 and TRBJ2-5, with 7 bases aligning to TRBD2. V shed 6 bases and J 3 bases; nucleotides not matched to a gene: 7. This CDR3 comprises 14 residues.

This clonotype was seen a few times. The V call is TRBV10-3, the J call TRBJ2-1; D might be TRBD2 (6 bases). The CDR3 extends over 19 amino acids. The V gene's germline CDR1 is ENHRY and CDR2 SYGVKD. Between the trimmed V and J ends, which lost 8 bases and 2 bases, there was a span of 28 bases. CDR3: CAIRDVRPQRSSAYNEQFF. The CDR3 DNA sequence: TGTGCCATCCGGGATGTGCGGCCGCAAAGGTCTAGCGCCTACAATGAGCAGTTCTTC.

This clonotype was counted between two and nine times. The CDR3 coding sequence is TGTGCCAGCACCGCCGGCGAGAAGGTACCGGGACAGGGAAAAGAGCAGTACGTC. This gives the protein CASTAGEKVPGQGKEQYV. The chain combines TRBV6-2 or TRBV6-3 with TRBJ2-7; 9 bases map to TRBD1. The CDR3 covers 18 residues. V was clipped by 7 bases and J by 7 bases; unmatched bases: 23. Germline V lookup: CDR1 MNHEY, CDR2 SVGEGT.

This clonotype was detected a few times. The genes are TRBV5-1 and TRBJ1-6, with 9 bases fitting TRBD1. Germline trimming cut 5 bases from V and 9 bases from J; bases unmatched to any gene: 6. The CDR3 covers 14 residues. Germline assignment: CDR1 SGHRS and CDR2 YFSETQ. Written as DNA, the CDR3 is TGCGCCAGCAGGCCCCGGGACAGGGCTTCACCCCTCCACTTT. Its translation: CASRPRDRASPLHF.

In this sample, this clonotype turned up a few times. CDR3 protein: CASSRYEQYV. CDR3 DNA sequence: TGTGCCAGCAGCCGATACGAGCAGTACGTC. The V and J genes are TRBV6-5 and TRBJ2-7; D ambiguous. V lost 6 bases, J lost 4 bases, and 4 bases lay in between. The CDR3 is made up of 10 amino acids. Germline V gene data show CDR1 as MNHEY and CDR2 as SVGAGI.

The chain is built from TRBV2 and TRBJ2-4; D unclear. CDR1 and CDR2 (germline): SNHLY, FYNNEI. Trimming removed 7 bases at V and 3 bases at J, with 13 bases between. The CDR3 has 14 residues. This CDR3 is CASIRPAIKNIQYF. For the CDR3, the DNA is TGTGCCAGCATCAGGCCTGCGATCAAAAACATTCAGTACTTC.

The genes are TRBV6-5 and TRBJ1-1; possible D gene TRBD1, 5 bases. V was trimmed by 0 bases and J by 0 bases, leaving 8 bases between them. CDR1 is MNHEY, CDR2 SVGAGI, per germline. The CDR3 runs to 15 residues. This CDR3 reads CASSYSGVVNTEAFF. The CDR3, as DNA: TGTGCCAGCAGTTACTCGGGGGTCGTGAACACTGAAGCTTTCTTT.

This chain links TRBV6-5 with TRBJ1-6; maybe TRBD1 (5 bases). Germline V gives CDR1 MNHEY, CDR2 SVGAGI. This CDR3 has 16 amino acids. The ends were cut back, 6 bases at V and 9 bases at J, with 21 bases in the middle. The CDR3 DNA is TGTGCCAGCAGGAGAGCAGGGCCGGCGGGGATTTCACCCCTCCACTTT. Its protein is CASRRAGPAGISPLHF.

This chain joins TRBV9 and TRBJ2-1, with TRBD2 matching over 10 bases. CDR3 length: 18 residues. The germline gives CDR1 SGDLS, CDR2 YYNGEE. The V and J ends lost 0 bases and 1 base, in that order; junction bases with no gene match: 7. Here the CDR3 reads CASSVVGLAGVSYNEQFF. DNA of the CDR3: TGTGCCAGCAGCGTAGTCGGGCTAGCGGGGGTATCCTACAATGAGCAGTTCTTC. The variable domain in full, with the rest retrieved from reference TRBV9 and TRBJ2-1, is DSGVTQTPKHLITATGQRVTLRCSPRSGDLSVYWYQQSLDQGLQFLIQYYNGEERAKGNILERFSAQQFPDLHSELNLSSLELGDSALYFCASSVVGLAGVSYNEQFFGPGTRLTVL.

In its sample, this clonotype was seen a few times. V usage is TRBV29-1 and J usage is TRBJ1-5; TRBD1 might be the D (5 bases). V lost 3 bases and J 11 bases, leaving 14 bases between the germline ends. Looked up from germline, CDR1 is SQVTM and CDR2 is ANQGSEA. The CDR3 is 12 amino acids. CDR3 residues: CSVDWGRGAQHF. The DNA for the CDR3 is TGCAGCGTTGATTGGGGTCGGGGGGCCCAGCATTTT.

The V gene is TRBV5-1, the J gene TRBJ1-1; TRBD1 aligns across 9 bases. Germline values: CDR1 SGHRS, CDR2 YFSETQ. Germline trimming cut 1 base from V and 4 bases from J; bases unmatched to any gene: 5. The CDR3 covers 15 residues. The CDR3, as DNA: TGCGCCAGCAGCTTGACGGGACAGGGCGGCACTGAAGCTTTCTTT. This translates into CASSLTGQGGTEAFF. Filled out from reference TRBV5-1 and TRBJ1-1, the complete variable domain reads KAGVTQTPRYLIKTRGQQVTLSCSPISGHRSVSWYQQTPGQGLQFLFEYFSETQRNKGNFPGRFSGRQFSNSRSEMNVSTLELGDSALYLCASSLTGQGGTEAFFGQGTRLTVV.

This clonotype was observed a handful of times. The chain has TRBV20-1 and TRBJ1-1; D may be TRBD1 (6 bases). This CDR3 spans 15 amino acids. Trimming stripped 4 bases from V and 2 bases from J, with 17 bases between. Germline CDR1 reads DFQATT; CDR2 reads SNEGSKA (reference sequence). DNA of the CDR3: TGCAGTGCTATTGGGACACTTAGATATAACACTGAAGCTTTCTTT. It translates to CSAIGTLRYNTEAFF.

Concerning this clonotype: This may be a read error, as it is one base from a much larger clone. Lacking the conserved final phenylalanine or tryptophan, this CDR3 likely reflects a read error. The chain combines TRBV2 with TRBJ1-1, with a possible D match to TRBD1 (6 bases). Trimming left V 4 bases short and J 4 bases short, with 10 bases between. The CDR3 runs to 13 residues. Germline loops: CDR1 SNHLY, CDR2 FYNNEI. Here the CDR3 DNA reads TGTGCCAGCAGTGCGGGGGGGCTCACTGAAGCTTTCTAT. This codes for CASSAGGLTEAFY.

The chain carries TRBV20-1 and TRBJ1-5; perhaps TRBD1 as D (5 bases). Trimming shortened V by 6 bases and J by 7 bases, and 16 bases separated the two germline ends. The CDR3 runs to 13 residues. CDR1 and CDR2 (germline): DFQATT, SNEGSKA (reference sequence). The CDR3 DNA reads as TGCAGTGCCAGGGACGGCGCGCAACAGCCCCAGCATTTT. Its translation: CSARDGAQQPQHF.